This T cell receptor (beta chain) was identified during a study of long-term antiretroviral therapy in people with HIV. CDR3 length: 14 residues. Germline CDR1 and CDR2: MNHEY and SVGAGI. V was cut by 0 bases and J by 2 bases, with 6 bases left in between. The assay, immunoSEQ v3.0, was run at survey level. The table came from immunoSEQ multiplex PCR; TCRdb's copy has only in-frame clones and leaves some out. The repertoire holds some 40,000 clones, with 85% as singletons. The sample consisted of unsorted PBMCs, taken 3.1 years after starting antiretroviral therapy. The source of this sequence is a woman aged 45-59 years with HIV. The rearrangement joins TRBV6-5 to TRBJ2-3; D perhaps matches TRBD1 (5 bases). CDR3 region: CASSYSDNTDTQYF. The CDR3 nucleotides are TGTGCCAGCAGTTACTCGGACAACACAGATACGCAGTATTTT.